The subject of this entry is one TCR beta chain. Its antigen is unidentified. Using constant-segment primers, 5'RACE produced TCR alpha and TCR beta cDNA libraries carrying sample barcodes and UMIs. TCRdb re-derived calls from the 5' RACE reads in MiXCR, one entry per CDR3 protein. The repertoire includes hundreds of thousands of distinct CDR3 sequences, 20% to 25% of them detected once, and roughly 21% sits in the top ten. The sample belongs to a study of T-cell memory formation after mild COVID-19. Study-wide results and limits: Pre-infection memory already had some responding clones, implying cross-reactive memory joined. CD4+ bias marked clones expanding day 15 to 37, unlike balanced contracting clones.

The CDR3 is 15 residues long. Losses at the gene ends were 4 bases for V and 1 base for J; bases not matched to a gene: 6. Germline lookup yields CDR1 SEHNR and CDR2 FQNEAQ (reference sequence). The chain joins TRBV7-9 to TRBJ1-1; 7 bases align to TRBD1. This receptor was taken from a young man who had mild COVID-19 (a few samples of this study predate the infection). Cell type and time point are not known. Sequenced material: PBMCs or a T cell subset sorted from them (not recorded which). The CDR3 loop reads CASSSLQGTNTEAFF. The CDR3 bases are TGTGCCAGCAGCTCCCTACAGGGGACGAACACTGAAGCTTTCTTT.